Presented here are 20 T cell receptor beta chains from one specimen sequenced in a study of blood T cell repertoires in COVID-19. Here immunoSEQ multiplex PCR was the method, and the copy in TCRdb shows in-frame clones only, minus some. The repertoire holds about 120,000 clones, with 60% to 75% as singletons. Sequences were obtained from peripheral blood. Source of these receptors: a woman between 70 and 85 years old with acute or convalescent COVID-19.

This clone was seen more than once but under ten times. The chain employs TRBV4-3 and TRBJ2-7; 14 nucleotides line up with TRBD2. The CDR3 sequence is 19 residues long. V was clipped by 0 bases and J by 2 bases; unmatched bases: 9. Looked up from germline, CDR1 is LGHNA and CDR2 is YSLEER. This chain's CDR3 is CASSQDAGLAGGPPYEQYF. Written as DNA, the CDR3 is TGCGCCAGCAGCCAAGATGCAGGACTAGCGGGGGGCCCCCCCTACGAGCAGTACTTC.

The chain has TRBV29-1 and TRBJ1-1, with 8 bases fitting TRBD1. The germline CDR1 and CDR2 sequences are SQVTM and ANQGSEA. CDR3 length: 12 amino acids. V gave up 4 bases and J gave up 6 bases; unmatched junction bases: 4. CDR3 DNA: TGCAGCGTTGGGGCACAGGGGGCTGAAGCTTTCTTT. It translates to CSVGAQGAEAFF.

This chain connects TRBV12-2 to TRBJ2-5; the table's TRBD2 call for D was not verified on the DNA. TRBV12-2 is a documented pseudogene. The CDR3 totals 18 residues. CDR3 nucleotide sequence: TGTGCAAGTCGCTTAGCGCCCGGACTAGCGGGGGCTCAAGAGACCCAGTACTTC. Its translation: CASRLAPGLAGAQETQYF.

This clone has just a few counts. J is TRBJ2-2 and V is TRBV4-3; possible D gene TRBD2, 6 bases. The CDR3 is 15 residues long. The V gene lost 2 bases and the J gene lost 7 bases, with 14 bases spanning the gap. From germline, CDR1 is LGHNA and CDR2 YSLEER. CDR3 amino acids: CASSQSWGDDGELFF. CDR3 nucleotides: TGCGCCAGCAGCCAATCCTGGGGGGATGACGGGGAGCTGTTTTTT.

The V and J genes are TRBV7-9 and TRBJ1-2; 9 bases map to TRBD1. The length of the CDR3 is 16 residues. The V and J ends lost 4 bases and 4 bases, in that order; junction bases with no gene match: 10. The germline V gene has CDR1 SEHNR and CDR2 FQNEAQ (reference sequence). CDR3 nucleotides: TGTGCCAGCAGCTCCGGGTTTACAGGGGGCGCCTATGGCTACACCTTC. This translates into CASSSGFTGGAYGYTF.

The chain combines TRBV6-5 with TRBJ2-5; no firm D call. There are 14 residues in the CDR3. V dropped 2 bases and J dropped 7 bases, with 14 bases sitting between them. CDR1 is MNHEY and CDR2 is SVGAGI in the germline V gene. The CDR3 is CASSYVTSAGTQYF. Here the CDR3 DNA reads TGTGCCAGCAGTTACGTCACGTCCGCAGGGACCCAGTACTTC.

The chain is built from TRBV7-2 and TRBJ2-3; 9 bases align to TRBD2. This CDR3 is built from 16 residues. CDR1 is SGHTA, CDR2 FQGNSA, per germline. Trimming cost V 1 base and J 3 bases; bases outside gene matches: 5. The CDR3: CASSLGGGAMTDTQYF. CDR3 sequence (DNA): TGTGCCAGCAGCTTAGGCGGGGGGGCCATGACAGATACGCAGTATTTT.

The chain has TRBV6-5 and TRBJ1-4; TRBD1 agrees at 8 bases. The junction had 5 bases not matched to a gene; V was cut back by 6 bases and J by 8 bases. The germline V gene has CDR1 MNHEY and CDR2 SVGAGI. This CDR3 has 13 amino acids. CDR3 protein: CASRGQGGEKLFF. CDR3 DNA: TGTGCCAGCAGAGGACAGGGCGGGGAAAAACTGTTTTTT.

This clone came up a few times. V and J are TRBV14 and TRBJ2-3; D gene ambiguous. The length of the CDR3 is 15 residues. The V end was cut by 0 bases, the J end by 0 bases, with 7 bases between. Germline CDR1 reads SGHDN; CDR2 reads FVKESK. The CDR3: CASSQDYRSTDTQYF. CDR3 DNA: TGTGCCAGCAGCCAAGACTACCGAAGCACAGATACGCAGTATTTT.

This chain links TRBV7-8 with TRBJ1-5, with unresolved D. The CDR3 extends over 17 amino acids. Germline CDR1 SGHVS, CDR2 FQNEAQ. The germline V and J ends were trimmed by 2 bases and 7 bases, with 21 bases remaining between them. CDR3 residues: CASSLNDRGNLGQPQHF. The CDR3 bases are TGTGCCAGCAGCTTAAATGACCGAGGGAACCTGGGGCAGCCCCAGCATTTT.

This clone has just a few counts. V is TRBV15 and J is TRBJ2-1; 11 bases are a match to TRBD1. Germline loops: CDR1 LNHNV, CDR2 YYDKDF (reference sequence). This CDR3 has 13 amino acids. The trim removed 6 bases at V and 6 bases at J, leaving 1 base unmatched. The CDR3 here is CATRGTGGNEQFF. The CDR3 DNA follows: TGTGCCACCAGGGGGACAGGGGGCAATGAGCAGTTCTTC.

This clone was seen a handful of times. The CDR3 sequence is CASSHLDRANSPLHF. CDR3 in DNA: TGTGCCAGCAGCCACCTCGACAGGGCCAATTCACCCCTCCACTTT. The V and J genes are TRBV4-2 and TRBJ1-6, with 7 bases aligning to TRBD1. The CDR3 totals 15 residues. Germline trimming cut 3 bases from V and 7 bases from J; bases unmatched to any gene: 6. CDR1 and CDR2 from the germline V gene are LGHNA and YNFKEQ.

The V gene is TRBV6-6, the J gene TRBJ1-1; D unclear. This CDR3 region has 12 residues. The V gene's germline CDR1 is MNHNY and CDR2 SVGAGI (reference sequence). Trimming stripped 2 bases from V and 4 bases from J, with 5 bases between. The CDR3 region has the DNA TGTGCCAGCAGTTACGTGAGCACTGAAGCTTTCTTT. Protein: CASSYVSTEAFF.

This clone was seen only a few times. This rearrangement joins TRBV27 to TRBJ1-5; a weak D match, TRBD1 (5 bases). Trimming took off 7 bases at V and 1 base at J, with 14 bases between the two ends. CDR1 is MNHEY and CDR2 is SMNVEV in the germline V gene (reference sequence). The CDR3 has 15 residues. CDR3 in amino acids: CASTVGVFSNQPQHF. Written as DNA, the CDR3 is TGTGCCAGCACCGTAGGGGTTTTCAGCAATCAGCCCCAGCATTTT.

This clone was observed a single time. This chain connects TRBV20-1 to TRBJ1-2; D is unresolved. Germline assignment: CDR1 DFQATT and CDR2 SNEGSKA (reference sequence). The CDR3 runs to 10 residues. V dropped 6 bases and J dropped 5 bases, with 7 bases sitting between them. The chain's CDR3 is CSAEGYGYTF. CDR3 nucleotide sequence: TGCAGTGCCGAGGGTTATGGCTACACCTTC.

The rearrangement uses TRBV11-2 and TRBJ1-3; 11 bases fit TRBD1. Germline assignment: CDR1 SGHAT and CDR2 FQNNGV. The V segment lost 2 bases and the J segment 3 bases; nucleotides outside the gene matches: 6. The CDR3 loop spans 17 amino acids. Written as DNA, the CDR3 is TGTGCCAGCAGCTTATTTGGGACAGGGGGGGTTGGAAACACCATATATTTT. Translating it yields CASSLFGTGGVGNTIYF.

V is TRBV6-4 and J is TRBJ2-3; D might be TRBD2 (7 bases). Trimming removed 2 bases from V and 2 bases from J, with 11 bases in between. The CDR3 has 15 residues. CDR1 is MRHNA and CDR2 is SNTAGT in the germline V gene. CDR3: CASSDGGAPTDTQYF. The CDR3 region has the DNA TGTGCCAGCAGTGACGGGGGGGCACCCACAGATACGCAGTATTTT.

The chain recombines TRBV29-1 with TRBJ2-5; D unclear. The CDR3 is 13 amino acids. V lost 4 bases, J lost 5 bases, and 14 bases lay in between. The germline CDR1 and CDR2 sequences are SQVTM and ANQGSEA. The CDR3 loop reads CSVVRPGMETQYF. The CDR3 DNA is TGCAGCGTTGTTCGGCCGGGTATGGAGACCCAGTACTTC.

The chain carries TRBV10-3 and TRBJ2-2, with 13 bases matching TRBD2. The V and J ends lost 4 bases and 0 bases, in that order; junction bases with no gene match: 8. The length of the CDR3 is 19 residues. Germline CDR1 is ENHRY and CDR2 is SYGVKD. CDR3 coding DNA: TGTGCCATCAGTGGATCCCGGACTAGCGGGAGTACGAACACCGGGGAGCTGTTTTTT. It translates to CAISGSRTSGSTNTGELFF.

The V gene is TRBV9, the J gene TRBJ2-1; no reliable D call. The CDR3 consists of 13 residues. V was cut by 0 bases and J by 8 bases, with 9 bases left in between. CDR1 and CDR2 from the germline V gene are SGDLS and YYNGEE. The CDR3 is CASSVAPFDEQFF. CDR3 nucleotides: TGTGCCAGCAGCGTAGCCCCGTTCGATGAGCAGTTCTTC.